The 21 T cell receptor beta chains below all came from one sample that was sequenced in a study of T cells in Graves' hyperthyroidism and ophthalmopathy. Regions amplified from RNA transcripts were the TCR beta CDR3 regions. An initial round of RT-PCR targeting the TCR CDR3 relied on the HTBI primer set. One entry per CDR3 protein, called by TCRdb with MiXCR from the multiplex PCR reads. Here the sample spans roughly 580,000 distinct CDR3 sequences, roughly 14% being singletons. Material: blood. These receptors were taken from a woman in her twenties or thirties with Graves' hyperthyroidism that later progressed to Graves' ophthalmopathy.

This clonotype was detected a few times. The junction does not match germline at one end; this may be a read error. The CDR3 is CASSLTGGNTEALF. The CDR3 nucleotides read TGTGCCAGCAGCTTAACAGGCGGGAACACTGAAGCTCTCTTT. The chain is built from TRBV5-5 and TRBJ1-1, with D maybe TRBD1 (5 bases). Germline loops: CDR1 SGHKS, CDR2 YYEKEE (reference sequence). The CDR3 has 14 amino acids. The variable domain in full, completed from reference TRBV5-5 and TRBJ1-1, reads DAGVTQSPTHLIKTRGQQVTLRCSPISGHKSVSWYQQVLGQGPQFIFQYYEKEERGRGNFPDRFSARQFPNYSSELNVNALLLGDSALYLCASSLTGGNTEALFGQGTRLTVV.

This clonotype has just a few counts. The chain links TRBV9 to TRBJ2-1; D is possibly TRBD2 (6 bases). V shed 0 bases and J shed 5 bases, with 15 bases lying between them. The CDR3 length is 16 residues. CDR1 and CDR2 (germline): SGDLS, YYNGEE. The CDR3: CASSVVGDWDNNEQFF. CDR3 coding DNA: TGTGCCAGCAGCGTAGTAGGGGACTGGGATAACAATGAGCAGTTCTTC. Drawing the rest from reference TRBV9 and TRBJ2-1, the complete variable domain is DSGVTQTPKHLITATGQRVTLRCSPRSGDLSVYWYQQSLDQGLQFLIQYYNGEERAKGNILERFSAQQFPDLHSELNLSSLELGDSALYFCASSVVGDWDNNEQFFGPGTRLTVL.

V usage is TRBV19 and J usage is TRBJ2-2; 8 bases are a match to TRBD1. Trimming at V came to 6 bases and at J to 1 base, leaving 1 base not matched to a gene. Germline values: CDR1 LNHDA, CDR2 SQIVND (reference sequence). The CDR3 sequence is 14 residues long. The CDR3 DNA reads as TGTGCCAGTAGGGACAGGGAGAACACCGGGGAGCTGTTTTTT. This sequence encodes CASRDRENTGELFF.

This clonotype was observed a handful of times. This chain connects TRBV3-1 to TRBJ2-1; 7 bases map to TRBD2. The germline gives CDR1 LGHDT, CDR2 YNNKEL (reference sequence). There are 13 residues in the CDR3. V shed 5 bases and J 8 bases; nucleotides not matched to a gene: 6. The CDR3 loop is CASSIRGVDEQFF. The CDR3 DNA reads TGTGCCAGCAGCATTCGGGGGGTTGATGAGCAGTTCTTC.

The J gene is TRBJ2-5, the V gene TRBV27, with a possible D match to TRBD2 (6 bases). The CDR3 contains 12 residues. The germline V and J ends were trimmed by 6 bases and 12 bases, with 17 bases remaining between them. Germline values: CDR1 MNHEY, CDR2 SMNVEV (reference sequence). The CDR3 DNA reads TGTGCCAGCAGCCCCGGGACTCTGGAAAAGTACTTC. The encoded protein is CASSPGTLEKYF.

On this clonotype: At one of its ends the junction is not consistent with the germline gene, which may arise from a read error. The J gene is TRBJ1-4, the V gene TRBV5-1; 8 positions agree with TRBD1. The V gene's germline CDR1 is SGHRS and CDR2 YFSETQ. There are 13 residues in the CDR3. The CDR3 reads CASGQGVNGKLFF. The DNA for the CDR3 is TGCGCCAGCGGACAGGGAGTTAATGGAAAACTGTTTTTT.

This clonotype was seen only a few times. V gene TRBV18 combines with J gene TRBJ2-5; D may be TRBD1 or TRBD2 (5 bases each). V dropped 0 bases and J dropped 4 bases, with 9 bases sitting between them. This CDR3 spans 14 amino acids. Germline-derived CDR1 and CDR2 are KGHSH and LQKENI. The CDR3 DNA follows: TGTGCCAGCTCACCACCAGGGGACCGAGAGACCCAGTACTTC. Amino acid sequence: CASSPPGDRETQYF.

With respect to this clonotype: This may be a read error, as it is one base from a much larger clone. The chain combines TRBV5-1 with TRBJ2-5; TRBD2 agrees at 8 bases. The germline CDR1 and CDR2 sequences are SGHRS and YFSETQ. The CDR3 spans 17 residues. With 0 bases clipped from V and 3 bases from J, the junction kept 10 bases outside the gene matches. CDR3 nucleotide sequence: TGCGCCAGCAGCTTGGGCGTGGGACTAGTGGGAGAAGAGACCCAGTACTTC. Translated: CASSLGVGLVGEETQYF.

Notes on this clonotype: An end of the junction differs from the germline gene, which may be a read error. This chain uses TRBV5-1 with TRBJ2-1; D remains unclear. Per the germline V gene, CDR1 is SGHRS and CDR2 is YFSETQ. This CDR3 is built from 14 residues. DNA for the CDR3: TGCGCCAGCAGCTTGGCCAGAGTACCCAATGAGCGGTTCTTC. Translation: CASSLARVPNERFF. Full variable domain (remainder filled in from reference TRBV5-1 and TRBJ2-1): KAGVTQTPRYLIKTRGQQVTLSCSPISGHRSVSWYQQTPGQGLQFLFEYFSETQRNKGNFPGRFSGRQFSNSRSEMNVSTLELGDSALYLCASSLARVPNERFFGPGTRLTVL.

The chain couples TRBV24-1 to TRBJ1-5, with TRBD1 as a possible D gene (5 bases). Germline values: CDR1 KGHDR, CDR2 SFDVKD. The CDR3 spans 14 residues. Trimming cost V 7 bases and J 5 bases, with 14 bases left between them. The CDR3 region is CATRGRGRDQPQHF. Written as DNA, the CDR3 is TGTGCCACCAGGGGGAGGGGTCGGGATCAGCCCCAGCATTTT.

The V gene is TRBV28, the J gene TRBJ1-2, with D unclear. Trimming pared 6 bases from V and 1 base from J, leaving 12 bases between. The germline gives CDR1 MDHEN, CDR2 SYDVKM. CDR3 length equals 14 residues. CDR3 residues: CASSQADLNYGYTF. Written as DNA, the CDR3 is TGTGCCAGCAGCCAAGCAGATCTTAACTATGGCTACACCTTC.

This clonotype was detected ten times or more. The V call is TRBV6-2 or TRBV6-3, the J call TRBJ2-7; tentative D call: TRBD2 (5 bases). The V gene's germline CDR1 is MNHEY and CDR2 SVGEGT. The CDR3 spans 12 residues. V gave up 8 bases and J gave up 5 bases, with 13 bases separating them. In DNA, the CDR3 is TGTGCCAGCGGATTTTCTAGCAACGAGCAGTACTTC. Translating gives CASGFSSNEQYF.

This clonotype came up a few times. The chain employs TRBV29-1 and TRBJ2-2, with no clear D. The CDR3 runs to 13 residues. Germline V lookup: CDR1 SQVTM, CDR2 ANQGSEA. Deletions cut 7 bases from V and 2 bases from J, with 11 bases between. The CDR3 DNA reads TGCAGCGCCGTCGGACCTAACACCGGGGAGCTGTTTTTT. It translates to CSAVGPNTGELFF.

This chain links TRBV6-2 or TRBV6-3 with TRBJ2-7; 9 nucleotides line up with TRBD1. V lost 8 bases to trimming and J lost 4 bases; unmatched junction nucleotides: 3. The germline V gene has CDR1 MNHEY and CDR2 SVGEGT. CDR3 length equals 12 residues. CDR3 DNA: TGTGCCAGCGGGGACAGGGTGTACGAGCAGTACTTC. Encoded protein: CASGDRVYEQYF.

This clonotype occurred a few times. CDR3 sequence: CSASSWPLSYEQYF. DNA for the CDR3: TGCAGTGCTAGCAGCTGGCCGCTCTCCTACGAGCAGTACTTC. The genes are TRBV20-1 and TRBJ2-7; D gene uncertain. The CDR3 sequence is 14 residues long. The ends were cut back, 3 bases at V and 0 bases at J, with 12 bases in the middle. Germline CDR1 DFQATT, CDR2 SNEGSKA (reference sequence).

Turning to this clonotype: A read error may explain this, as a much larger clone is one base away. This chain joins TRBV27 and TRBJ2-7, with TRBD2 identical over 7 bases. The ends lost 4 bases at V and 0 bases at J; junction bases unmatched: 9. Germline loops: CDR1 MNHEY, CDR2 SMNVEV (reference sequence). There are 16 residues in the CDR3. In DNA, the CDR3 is TGTGCCAGCAGTTCCCCCCATGGCGGGAGCTCCTACGAGCAGTACTTC. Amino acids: CASSSPHGGSSYEQYF.

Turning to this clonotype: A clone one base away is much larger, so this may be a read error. CDR3 sequence reads: CASSLPGRGHRSYEQYF. Written as DNA, the CDR3 is TGTGCCAGCAGTTTACCCGGGAGGGGTCACCGCTCCTACGAGCAGTACTTC. This chain connects TRBV27 to TRBJ2-7; 8 nucleotides agree with TRBD2. Germline assignment: CDR1 MNHEY and CDR2 SMNVEV (reference sequence). The CDR3 consists of 17 residues. The V gene end was trimmed by 2 bases and the J gene end by 0 bases; junction bases not matched to a gene: 9.

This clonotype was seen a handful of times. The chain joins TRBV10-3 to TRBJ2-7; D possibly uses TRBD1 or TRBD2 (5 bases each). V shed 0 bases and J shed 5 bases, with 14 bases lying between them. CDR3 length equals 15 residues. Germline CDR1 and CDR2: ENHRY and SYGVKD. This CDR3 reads CAISESTGLGNEQYF. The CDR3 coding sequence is TGTGCCATCAGTGAGTCGACGGGGCTTGGAAACGAGCAGTACTTC.

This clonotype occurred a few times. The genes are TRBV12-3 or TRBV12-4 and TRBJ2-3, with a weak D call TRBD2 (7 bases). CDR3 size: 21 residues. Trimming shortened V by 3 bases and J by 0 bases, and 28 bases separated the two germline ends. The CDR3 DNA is TGTGCCAGCAGTTTTGGGGGCTGGGGGGGCGCGGGAGACGTTAGCACAGATACGCAGTATTTT. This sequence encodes CASSFGGWGGAGDVSTDTQYF.

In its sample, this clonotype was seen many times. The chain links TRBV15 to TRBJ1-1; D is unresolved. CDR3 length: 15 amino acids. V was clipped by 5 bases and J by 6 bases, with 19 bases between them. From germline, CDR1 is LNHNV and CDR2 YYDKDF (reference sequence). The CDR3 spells CATSGRIPFASEAFF. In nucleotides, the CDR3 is TGTGCCACCAGCGGGCGAATTCCCTTCGCTTCTGAAGCTTTCTTT.

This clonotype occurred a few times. The CDR3 DNA reads as TGTGCCAGCAGCCAAAGACTCGGGAGGGCCGTCGAGCAGTACTTC. This gives the protein CASSQRLGRAVEQYF. The chain couples TRBV11-2 to TRBJ2-7; 8 bases agree with TRBD2. From germline, CDR1 is SGHAT and CDR2 FQNNGV. Germline trimming cut 5 bases from V and 6 bases from J; bases unmatched to any gene: 12. This CDR3 has 15 residues.